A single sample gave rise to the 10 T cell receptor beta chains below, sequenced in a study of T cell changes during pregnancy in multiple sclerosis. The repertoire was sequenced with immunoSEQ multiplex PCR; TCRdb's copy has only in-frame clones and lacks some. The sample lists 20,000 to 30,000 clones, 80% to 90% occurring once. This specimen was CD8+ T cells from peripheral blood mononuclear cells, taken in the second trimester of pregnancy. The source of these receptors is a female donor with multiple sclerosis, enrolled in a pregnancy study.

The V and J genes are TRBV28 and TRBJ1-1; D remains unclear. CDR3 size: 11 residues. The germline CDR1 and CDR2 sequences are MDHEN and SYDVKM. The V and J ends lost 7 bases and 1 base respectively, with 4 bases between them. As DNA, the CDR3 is TGTGCCAGCAACAGGAACACTGAAGCTTTCTTT. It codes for CASNRNTEAFF. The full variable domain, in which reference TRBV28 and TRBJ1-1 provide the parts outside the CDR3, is DVKVTQSSRYLVKRTGEKVFLECVQDMDHENMFWYRQDPGLGLRLIYFSYDVKMKEKGDIPEGYSVSREKKERFSLILESASTNQTSMYLCASNRNTEAFFGQGTRLTVV.

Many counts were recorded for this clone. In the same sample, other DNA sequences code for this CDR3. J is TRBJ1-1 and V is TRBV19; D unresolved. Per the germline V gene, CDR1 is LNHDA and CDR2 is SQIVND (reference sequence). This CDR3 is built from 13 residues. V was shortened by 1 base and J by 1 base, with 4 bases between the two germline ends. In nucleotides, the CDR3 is TGTGCCAGTAGTATAGGCAGGAACACTGAAGCTTTCTTT. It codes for CASSIGRNTEAFF.

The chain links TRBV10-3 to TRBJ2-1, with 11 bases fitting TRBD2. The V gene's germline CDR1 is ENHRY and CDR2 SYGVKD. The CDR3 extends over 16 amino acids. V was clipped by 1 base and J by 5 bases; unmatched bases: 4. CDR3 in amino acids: CAISELLAGVHNEQFF. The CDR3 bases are TGTGCCATCAGTGAGTTACTAGCGGGAGTTCACAATGAGCAGTTCTTC.

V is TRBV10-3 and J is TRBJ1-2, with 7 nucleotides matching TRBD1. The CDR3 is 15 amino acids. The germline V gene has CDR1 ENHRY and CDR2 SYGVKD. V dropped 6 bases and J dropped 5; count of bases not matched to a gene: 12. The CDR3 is CAIRRAGGTAYGYTF. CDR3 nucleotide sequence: TGTGCCATCAGGCGGGCAGGGGGGACAGCTTATGGCTACACCTTC.

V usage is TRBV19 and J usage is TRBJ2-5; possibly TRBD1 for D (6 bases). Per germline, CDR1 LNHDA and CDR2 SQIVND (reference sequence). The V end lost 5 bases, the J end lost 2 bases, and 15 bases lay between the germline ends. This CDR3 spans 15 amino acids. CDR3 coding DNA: TGTGCCAGTAGTTGGACAGTCAGAGGACAAGAGACCCAGTACTTC. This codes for CASSWTVRGQETQYF.

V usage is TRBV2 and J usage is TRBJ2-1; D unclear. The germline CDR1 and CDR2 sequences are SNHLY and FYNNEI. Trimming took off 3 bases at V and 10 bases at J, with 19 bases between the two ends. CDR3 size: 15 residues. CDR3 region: CASSDKWRPPEEQFF. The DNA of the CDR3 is TGTGCCAGCAGTGATAAGTGGCGGCCGCCTGAGGAGCAGTTCTTC.

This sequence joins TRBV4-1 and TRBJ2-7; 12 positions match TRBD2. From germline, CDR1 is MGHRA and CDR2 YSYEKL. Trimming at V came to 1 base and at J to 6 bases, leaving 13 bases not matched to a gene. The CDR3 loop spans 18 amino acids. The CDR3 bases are TGCGCCAGCAGCCAAGCAAAACTAGCGGGAGGTTGGAATGCCGAGCAGTACTTC. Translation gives CASSQAKLAGGWNAEQYF.

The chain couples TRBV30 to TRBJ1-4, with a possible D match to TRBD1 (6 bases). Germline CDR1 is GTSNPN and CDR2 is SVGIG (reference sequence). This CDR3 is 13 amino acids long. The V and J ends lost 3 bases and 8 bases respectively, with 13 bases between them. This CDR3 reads CAWSEGVGEKLFF. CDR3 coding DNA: TGTGCCTGGAGCGAGGGGGTAGGAGAAAAACTGTTTTTT.

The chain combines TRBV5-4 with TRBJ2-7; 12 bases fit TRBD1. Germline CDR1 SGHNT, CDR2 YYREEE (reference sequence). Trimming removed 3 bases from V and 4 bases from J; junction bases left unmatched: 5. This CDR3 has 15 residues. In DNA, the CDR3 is TGTGCCAGCAGCTCGCCGGGACAGGGGGCTTACGAGCAGTACTTC. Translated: CASSSPGQGAYEQYF.

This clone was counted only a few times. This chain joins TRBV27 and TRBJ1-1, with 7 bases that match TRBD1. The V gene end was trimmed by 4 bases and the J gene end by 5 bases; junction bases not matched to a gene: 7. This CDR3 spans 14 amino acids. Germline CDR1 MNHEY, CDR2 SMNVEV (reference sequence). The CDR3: CASSSLTGRTEAFF. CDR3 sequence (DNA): TGTGCCAGCAGTTCTCTGACAGGGCGAACTGAAGCTTTCTTT.